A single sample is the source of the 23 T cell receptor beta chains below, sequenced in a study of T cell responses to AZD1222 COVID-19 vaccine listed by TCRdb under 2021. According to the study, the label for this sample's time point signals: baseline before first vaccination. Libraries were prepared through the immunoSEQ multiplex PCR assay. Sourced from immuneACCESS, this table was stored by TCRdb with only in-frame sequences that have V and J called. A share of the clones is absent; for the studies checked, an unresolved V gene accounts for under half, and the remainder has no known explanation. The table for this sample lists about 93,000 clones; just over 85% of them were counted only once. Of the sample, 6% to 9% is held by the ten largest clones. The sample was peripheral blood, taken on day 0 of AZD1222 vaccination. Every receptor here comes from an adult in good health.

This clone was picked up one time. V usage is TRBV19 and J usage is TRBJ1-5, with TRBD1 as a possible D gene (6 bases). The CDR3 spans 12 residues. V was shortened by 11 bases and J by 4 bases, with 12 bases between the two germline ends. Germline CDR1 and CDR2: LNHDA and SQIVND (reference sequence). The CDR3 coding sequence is TGTGCCTCAAAGACAGGTAATCAGCCCCAGCATTTT. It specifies CASKTGNQPQHF.

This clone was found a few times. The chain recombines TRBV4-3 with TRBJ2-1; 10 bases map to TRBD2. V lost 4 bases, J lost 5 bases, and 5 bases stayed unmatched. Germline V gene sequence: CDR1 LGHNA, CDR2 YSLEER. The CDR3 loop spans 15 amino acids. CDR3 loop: CASSRVAGGDNEQFF. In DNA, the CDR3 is TGCGCCAGCAGCCGGGTAGCGGGAGGTGACAATGAGCAGTTCTTC.

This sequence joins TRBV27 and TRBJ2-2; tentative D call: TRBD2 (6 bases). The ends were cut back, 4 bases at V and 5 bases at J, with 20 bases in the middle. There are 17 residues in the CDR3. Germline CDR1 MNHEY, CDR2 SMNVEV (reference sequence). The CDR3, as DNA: TGTGCCAGCAGTTCGGGGGATACAATCGGGGGTACCGGGGAGCTGTTTTTT. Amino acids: CASSSGDTIGGTGELFF.

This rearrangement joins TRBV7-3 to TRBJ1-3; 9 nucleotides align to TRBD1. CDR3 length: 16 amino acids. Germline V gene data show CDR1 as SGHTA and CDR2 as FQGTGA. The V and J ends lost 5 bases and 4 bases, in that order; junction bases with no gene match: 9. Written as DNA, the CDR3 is TGTGCCAGCAGCCCGGACAGGGGAACGGGCGGAAACACCATATATTTT. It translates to CASSPDRGTGGNTIYF.

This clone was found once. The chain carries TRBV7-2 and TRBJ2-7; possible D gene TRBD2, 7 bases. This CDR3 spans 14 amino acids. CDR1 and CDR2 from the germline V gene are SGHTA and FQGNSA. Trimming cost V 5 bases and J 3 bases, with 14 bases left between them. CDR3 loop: CASSRGGPNYEQYF. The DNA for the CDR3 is TGTGCCAGCAGCCGCGGGGGCCCGAACTACGAGCAGTACTTC.

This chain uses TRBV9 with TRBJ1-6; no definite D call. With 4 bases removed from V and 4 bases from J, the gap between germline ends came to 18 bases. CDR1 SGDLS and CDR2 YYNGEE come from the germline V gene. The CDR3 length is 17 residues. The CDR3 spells CASSPFSAPLYNSPLHF. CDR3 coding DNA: TGTGCCAGCAGCCCTTTCTCTGCCCCTCTTTATAATTCACCCCTCCACTTT.

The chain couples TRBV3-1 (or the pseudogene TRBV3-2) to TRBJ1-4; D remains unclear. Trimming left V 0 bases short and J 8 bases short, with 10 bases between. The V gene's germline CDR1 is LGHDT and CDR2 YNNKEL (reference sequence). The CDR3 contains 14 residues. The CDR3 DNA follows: TGTGCCAGCAGCCAAGAACGTTTCTCCGAAAAACTGTTTTTT. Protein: CASSQERFSEKLFF.

DNA for the CDR3: TGTGCCAGTAGTATACAGCAGGGCGCTAACGGGGAGCTGTTTTTT. It specifies CASSIQQGANGELFF. The chain has TRBV19 and TRBJ2-2; D might be TRBD1 (5 bases). Germline CDR1 reads LNHDA; CDR2 reads SQIVND (reference sequence). The CDR3 is 15 amino acids. V shed 2 bases and J shed 7 bases, with 14 bases lying between them.

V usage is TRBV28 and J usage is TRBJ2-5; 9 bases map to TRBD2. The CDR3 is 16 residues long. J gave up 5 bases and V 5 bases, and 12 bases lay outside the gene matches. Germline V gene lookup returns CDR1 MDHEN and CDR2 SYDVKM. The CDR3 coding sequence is TGTGCCAGCAGTGGTATATCGGCGGGAGGGCTGGAGACCCAGTACTTC. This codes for CASSGISAGGLETQYF.

The CDR3 sequence is CASSPQTGTLEKLFF. CDR3 coding DNA: TGTGCCAGCAGCCCCCAGACAGGGACGTTAGAAAAACTGTTTTTT. The genes are TRBV7-8 and TRBJ1-4, with 7 bases identical to TRBD1. There are 15 residues in the CDR3. V lost 5 bases and J lost 8; bases outside the gene matches: 11. Per the germline V gene, CDR1 is SGHVS and CDR2 is FQNEAQ.

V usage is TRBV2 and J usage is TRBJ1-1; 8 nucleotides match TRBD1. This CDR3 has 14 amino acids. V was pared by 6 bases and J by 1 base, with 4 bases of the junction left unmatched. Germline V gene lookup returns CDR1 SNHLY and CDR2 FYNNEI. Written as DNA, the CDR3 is TGTGCCAGCAGGAGGACAGGGACGAACACTGAAGCTTTCTTT. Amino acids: CASRRTGTNTEAFF.

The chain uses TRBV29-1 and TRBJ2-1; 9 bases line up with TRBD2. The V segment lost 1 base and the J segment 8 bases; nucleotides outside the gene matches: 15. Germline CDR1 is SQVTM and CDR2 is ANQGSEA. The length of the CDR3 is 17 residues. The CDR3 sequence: CSVEGGAREGLVDEQFF. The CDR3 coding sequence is TGCAGCGTTGAAGGGGGAGCGCGGGAGGGCCTTGTAGATGAGCAGTTCTTC.

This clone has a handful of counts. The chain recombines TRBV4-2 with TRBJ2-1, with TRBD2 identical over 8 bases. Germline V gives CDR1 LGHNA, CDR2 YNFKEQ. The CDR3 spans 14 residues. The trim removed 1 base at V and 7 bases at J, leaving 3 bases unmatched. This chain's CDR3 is CASSQGGLANEQFF. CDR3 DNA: TGTGCCAGCAGCCAAGGAGGACTAGCTAATGAGCAGTTCTTC.

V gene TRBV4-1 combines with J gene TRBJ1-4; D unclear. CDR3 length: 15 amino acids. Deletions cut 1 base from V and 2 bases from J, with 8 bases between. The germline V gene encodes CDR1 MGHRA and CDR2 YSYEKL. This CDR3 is CASSQGRATNEKLFF. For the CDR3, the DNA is TGCGCCAGCAGCCAAGGCCGAGCGACTAATGAAAAACTGTTTTTT.

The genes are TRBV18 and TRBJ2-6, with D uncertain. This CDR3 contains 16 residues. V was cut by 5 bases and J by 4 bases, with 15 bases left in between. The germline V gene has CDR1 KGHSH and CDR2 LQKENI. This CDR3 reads CASSKNRAPGANVLTF. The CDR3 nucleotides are TGTGCCAGCTCAAAAAACCGGGCGCCGGGGGCCAACGTCCTGACTTTC.

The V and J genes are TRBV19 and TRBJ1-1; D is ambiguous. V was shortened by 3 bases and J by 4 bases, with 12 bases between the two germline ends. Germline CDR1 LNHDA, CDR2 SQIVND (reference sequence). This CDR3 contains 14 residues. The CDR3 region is CASSISPASTEAFF. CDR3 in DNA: TGTGCCAGTAGTATTTCCCCTGCAAGCACTGAAGCTTTCTTT.

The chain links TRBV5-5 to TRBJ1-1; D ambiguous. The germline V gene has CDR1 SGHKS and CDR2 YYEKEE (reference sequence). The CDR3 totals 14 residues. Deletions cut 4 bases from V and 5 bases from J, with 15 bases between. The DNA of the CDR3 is TGTGCCAGCAGCGTCTGGGATCCGATTACTGAAGCTTTCTTT. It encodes CASSVWDPITEAFF.

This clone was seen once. This chain's CDR3 is CASSVGPQENSPLHF. CDR3 DNA sequence: TGTGCCAGCAGCGTGGGCCCCCAGGAAAATTCACCCCTCCACTTT. This chain uses TRBV9 with TRBJ1-6; D not resolved. The germline V gene has CDR1 SGDLS and CDR2 YYNGEE. The V end lost 2 bases, the J end lost 7 bases, and 13 bases lay between the germline ends. This CDR3 comprises 15 residues.

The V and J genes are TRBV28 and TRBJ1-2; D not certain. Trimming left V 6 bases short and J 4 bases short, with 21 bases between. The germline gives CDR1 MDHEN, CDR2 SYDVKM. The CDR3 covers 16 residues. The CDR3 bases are TGTGCCAGCAGGCGTCCTGAAATCAGTACGGGCTATGGCTACACCTTC. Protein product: CASRRPEISTGYGYTF.

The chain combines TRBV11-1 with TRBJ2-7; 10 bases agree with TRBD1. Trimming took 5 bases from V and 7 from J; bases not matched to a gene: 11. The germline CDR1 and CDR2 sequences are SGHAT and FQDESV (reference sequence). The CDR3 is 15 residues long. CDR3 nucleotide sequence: TGTGCCAGCAGCACCAGGGACAGGGGACTGGTAGAGCAGTACTTC. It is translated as CASSTRDRGLVEQYF.

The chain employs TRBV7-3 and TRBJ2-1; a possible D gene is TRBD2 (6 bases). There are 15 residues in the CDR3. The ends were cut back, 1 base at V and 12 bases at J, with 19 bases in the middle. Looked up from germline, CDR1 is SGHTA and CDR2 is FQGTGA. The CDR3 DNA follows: TGTGCCAGCAGCTTAAGGCGGGACCCGTGGACGGGGCAGTTCTTC. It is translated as CASSLRRDPWTGQFF.

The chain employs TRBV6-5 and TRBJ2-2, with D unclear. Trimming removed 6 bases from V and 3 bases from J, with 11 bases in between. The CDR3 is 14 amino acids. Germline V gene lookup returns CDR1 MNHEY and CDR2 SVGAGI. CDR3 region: CASSLDGDTGELFF. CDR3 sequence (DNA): TGTGCCAGCAGCCTGGACGGTGACACCGGGGAGCTGTTTTTT.

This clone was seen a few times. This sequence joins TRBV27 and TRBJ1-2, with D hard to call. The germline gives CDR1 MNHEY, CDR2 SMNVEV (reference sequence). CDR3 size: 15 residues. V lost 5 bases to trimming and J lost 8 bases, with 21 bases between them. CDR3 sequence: CASSPLVEPLGGYTF. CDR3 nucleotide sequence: TGTGCCAGCAGTCCCCTCGTTGAACCCCTGGGAGGCTACACCTTC.